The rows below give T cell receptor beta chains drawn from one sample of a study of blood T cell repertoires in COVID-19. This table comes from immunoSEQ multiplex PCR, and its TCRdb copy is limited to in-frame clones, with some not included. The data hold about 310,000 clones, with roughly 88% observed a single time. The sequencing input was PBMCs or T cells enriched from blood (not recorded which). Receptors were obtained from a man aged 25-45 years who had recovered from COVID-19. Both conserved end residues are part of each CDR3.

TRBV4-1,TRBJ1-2,CASSQDRTAYGYTF
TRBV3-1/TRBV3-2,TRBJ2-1,CASSQVGLAGALNEQFF
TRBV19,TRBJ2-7,CAQVRDRQGHRGSYEQYF
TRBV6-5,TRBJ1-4,CASVRDFNEKLFF
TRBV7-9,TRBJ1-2,CASSLASGYGYTF
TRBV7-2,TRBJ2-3,CASSPSISTSGGARDTQYF
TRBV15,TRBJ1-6,CATSRDRGGSPLHF
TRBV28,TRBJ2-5,CASSSLAGGDGETQYF
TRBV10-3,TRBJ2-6,CAISGTGGLGGANVLTF
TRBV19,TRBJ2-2,CASNTPGQGTGELFF
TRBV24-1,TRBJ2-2,CATSEGAGGGGTGELFF